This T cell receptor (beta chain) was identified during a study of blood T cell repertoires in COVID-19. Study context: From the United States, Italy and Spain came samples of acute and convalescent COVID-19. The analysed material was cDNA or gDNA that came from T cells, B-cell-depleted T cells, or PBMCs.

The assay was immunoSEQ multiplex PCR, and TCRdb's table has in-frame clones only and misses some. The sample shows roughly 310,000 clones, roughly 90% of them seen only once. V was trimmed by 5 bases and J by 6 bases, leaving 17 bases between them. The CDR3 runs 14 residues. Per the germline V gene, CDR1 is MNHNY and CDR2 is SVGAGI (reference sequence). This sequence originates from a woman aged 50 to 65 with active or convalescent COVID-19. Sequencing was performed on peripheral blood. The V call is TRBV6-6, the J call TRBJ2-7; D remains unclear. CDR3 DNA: TGTGCCAGCAGTAAGGAGTTTTCTTACCCCGAGCAGTACTTC. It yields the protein CASSKEFSYPEQYF.